Reported below is one T cell receptor (beta chain). Its antigen is not known. Using immunoSEQ multiplex PCR, the repertoire was profiled, and TCRdb retains in-frame clones only, with some absent. The sample has more than 2 million clones; just under 95% are singletons. This sample stems from a study of shared clonotypes between healthy human individuals. Naive CD8 cells lacked CD45RO and underwent positive selection for CCR7, leaving out terminally differentiated effector memory CD45RA+ cells. This CDR3 spans 16 amino acids. V was pared by 0 bases and J by 5 bases, with 14 bases between. CDR1 and CDR2 (germline): LGHNA, YSLEER. Study-wide findings and caveats: The study found lower generation probabilities in non-shared clonotypes than in those shared by all four donors.

Sequenced material: naive CD8+ T cells from PBMCs. This chain uses TRBV4-3 with TRBJ2-1; D may match TRBD1 or TRBD2 (5 bases each). This receptor was identified in a man aged 18 to 35 in good health. Some clones in this sample may be carry-over from other donors' samples. Here the CDR3 reads CASSQDTWGSDNEQFF. The CDR3 coding sequence is TGCGCCAGCAGCCAAGATACGTGGGGGAGCGACAATGAGCAGTTCTTC.